This entry lists 26 T cell receptor beta chains sequenced from one sample in a study of T-cell reconstitution after alpha-beta-depleted transplantation in children. Preparation of the TCRbeta library involved a method that used unique molecular identifiers. TCRdb analysed the PCR reads with MiXCR anew, one entry per CDR3 protein. The data show 600,000 or so distinct CDR3 sequences, roughly 23% seen once. This specimen was PBMCs, mostly from graft donor cells, taken 360 days after TCRalphabeta/CD19-depleted stem cell transplant. Receptor source: a boy under two years old who had a stem cell transplant for acute myeloid leukemia, so the T cells may come from the graft donor.

The table lists this clonotype with a few counts. The chain uses TRBV12-5 and TRBJ2-2, with TRBD1 identical over 9 bases. The CDR3 has 15 amino acids. From germline, CDR1 is LGHNT and CDR2 FRNRAP. Trimming removed 4 bases from V and 5 bases from J; junction bases left unmatched: 5. The CDR3 coding sequence is TGTGCTAGTGGTTACGGGGACAGGGCAACCGGGGAGCTGTTTTTT. It encodes CASGYGDRATGELFF.

This sequence joins TRBV19 and TRBJ2-2; 8 bases align to TRBD1. CDR3 size: 14 residues. With 9 bases clipped from V and 4 bases from J, the junction kept 7 bases outside the gene matches. CDR1 and CDR2 (germline): LNHDA, SQIVND (reference sequence). CDR3 region: CASSRDRITGELFF. The CDR3 DNA reads as TGTGCCAGCTCTAGGGACAGGATCACCGGGGAGCTGTTTTTT.

This sequence joins TRBV10-2 and TRBJ2-3; D unresolved. CDR1 and CDR2 from the germline V gene are WSHSY and SAAADI. The germline V and J ends were trimmed by 9 bases and 2 bases, with 9 bases remaining between them. The CDR3 is made up of 12 amino acids. CDR3 nucleotides: TGCGCCAGTCGACAAACCACAGATACGCAGTATTTT. Translated: CASRQTTDTQYF.

There are a few counts of this clonotype. The chain links TRBV20-1 to TRBJ2-7; D uncertain. Germline lookup yields CDR1 DFQATT and CDR2 SNEGSKA (reference sequence). The V gene lost 3 bases and the J gene lost 5 bases, with 2 bases spanning the gap. The CDR3 contains 9 residues. The CDR3 here is CSASDEQYV. CDR3 DNA sequence: TGCAGTGCTAGTGACGAGCAGTACGTC.

The genes are TRBV7-9 and TRBJ2-1, with D tentatively TRBD1 or TRBD2 (6 bases each). Trimming left V 5 bases short and J 0 bases short, with 17 bases between. Germline loops: CDR1 SEHNR, CDR2 FQNEAQ (reference sequence). The CDR3 runs to 17 residues. CDR3 region: CASSLPIRGPSYNEQFF. In nucleotides, the CDR3 is TGTGCCAGCAGCCTACCCATCCGGGGGCCCTCCTACAATGAGCAGTTCTTC.

This chain links TRBV30 with TRBJ1-1; no clear D gene. There are 16 residues in the CDR3. The V gene lost 0 bases and the J gene lost 1 base, with 15 bases spanning the gap. Germline lookup yields CDR1 GTSNPN and CDR2 SVGIG (reference sequence). CDR3 DNA sequence: TGTGCCTGGAGTGTAGTGGGCAGAATGAAGAACACTGAAGCTTTCTTT. It encodes CAWSVVGRMKNTEAFF.

This clonotype was detected many times. The chain links TRBV12-3 or TRBV12-4 to TRBJ1-4; a weak D match, TRBD1 (6 bases). This CDR3 has 14 amino acids. The V end lost 6 bases, the J end lost 1 base, and 9 bases lay between the germline ends. CDR3 DNA sequence: TGTGCCAGCAGCTCACAGGGAACTAATGAAAAACTGTTTTTT. It is translated as CASSSQGTNEKLFF.

This clonotype was observed many times. The V gene is TRBV20-1, the J gene TRBJ1-1, with 7 nucleotides matching TRBD1. The junction had 6 bases not matched to a gene; V was cut back by 3 bases and J by 2 bases. CDR1 and CDR2 from the germline V gene are DFQATT and SNEGSKA (reference sequence). This CDR3 is built from 14 residues. The CDR3: CSARPGQLNTEAFF. As DNA, the CDR3 is TGCAGTGCTAGGCCGGGACAGCTAAACACTGAAGCTTTCTTT.

This clonotype was observed a few times. The chain recombines TRBV24-1 with TRBJ2-2; D may match TRBD1 or TRBD2 (5 bases each). V lost 5 bases to trimming and J lost 0 bases, with 12 bases between them. This CDR3 is built from 16 residues. The germline V gene encodes CDR1 KGHDR and CDR2 SFDVKD. CDR3 sequence (DNA): TGTGCCACCAGTGGGGGACCCCGGGCGAACACCGGGGAGCTGTTTTTT. This gives the protein CATSGGPRANTGELFF.

As for this clonotype: The junction departs from the called germline gene at one end, perhaps through a read error. This chain uses TRBV12-3 or TRBV12-4 with TRBJ2-5; 15 nucleotides match TRBD2. CDR3 length: 14 amino acids. DNA of the CDR3: TGTGCCAGCAGTTGGACTAGCGGGGGGGCCAGCCCCGACTTC. It codes for CASSWTSGGASPDF.

This clonotype was counted at least ten times. The J gene is TRBJ2-7, the V gene TRBV20-1; D possibly matches TRBD1 or TRBD2 (5 bases each). Trimming removed 2 bases at V and 4 bases at J, with 12 bases between. Germline lookup yields CDR1 DFQATT and CDR2 SNEGSKA (reference sequence). The CDR3 loop spans 13 amino acids. The CDR3 DNA sequence: TGCAGTGCTAGAAGGGGTGAGGGATACGAGCAGTACGTC. Translated, it gives CSARRGEGYEQYV.

There are many counts of this clonotype. V is TRBV12-5 and J is TRBJ2-1; D not resolved. Deletions cut 4 bases from V and 0 bases from J, with 10 bases between. Germline CDR1 is LGHNT and CDR2 is FRNRAP. CDR3 length: 15 amino acids. The CDR3 DNA reads as TGTGCTAGTGGTTCCCCATCCCCCTCCTACAATGAGCAGTTCTTC. This encodes CASGSPSPSYNEQFF.

This clonotype was seen a handful of times. CDR3 amino acids: CASSEGVTEAFF. CDR3 nucleotides: TGTGCCAGCAGTGAAGGAGTCACTGAAGCTTTCTTT. The chain carries TRBV25-1 and TRBJ1-1; no reliable D call. Germline V CDR1 and CDR2: MGHDK, SYGVNS. Trimming pared 2 bases from V and 4 bases from J, leaving 5 bases between. CDR3 length: 12 amino acids.

The chain carries TRBV6-5 and TRBJ1-2; 10 bases align to TRBD1. This CDR3 has 15 residues. Germline CDR1 MNHEY, CDR2 SVGAGI. Trimming removed 2 bases from V and 8 bases from J; junction bases left unmatched: 8. CDR3 nucleotide sequence: TGTGCCAGCAGTTACGGACAGGGGGGGATCCTGGGCTACACCTTC. Amino acid sequence: CASSYGQGGILGYTF.

Only one count was recorded for this clonotype. This chain connects TRBV28 to TRBJ2-7, with D unresolved. This CDR3 is 16 amino acids long. Between the trimmed V and J ends, which lost 4 bases and 0 bases, there was a span of 16 bases. The V gene's germline CDR1 is MDHEN and CDR2 SYDVKM. The CDR3: CASSSSGFSDSYEQYV. The CDR3 region has the DNA TGTGCCAGCAGTTCCTCGGGCTTTTCGGACTCCTACGAGCAGTACGTC.

A note on this clonotype: A junction end diverges from the germline sequence, so it may reflect a read error. The V gene is TRBV27, the J gene TRBJ2-3; perhaps TRBD2 as D (6 bases). This CDR3 is built from 18 residues. The germline V gene has CDR1 MNHEY and CDR2 SMNVEV (reference sequence). The CDR3 sequence: CSSSSGPWDWVSRDTQYF. CDR3 DNA: TGTTCCAGCAGTTCCGGACCTTGGGACTGGGTCTCTCGAGATACGCAGTATTTT.

In this sample, this clonotype turned up many times. This sequence joins TRBV2 and TRBJ2-1; 9 positions agree with TRBD2. The CDR3 contains 15 residues. Germline values: CDR1 SNHLY, CDR2 FYNNEI. Germline trimming cut 5 bases from V and 7 bases from J; bases unmatched to any gene: 9. The CDR3 region is CASSPQRGAGNEQFF. Written as DNA, the CDR3 is TGTGCCAGCAGTCCGCAGCGGGGGGCTGGGAATGAGCAGTTCTTC.

This clonotype was found a few times. The CDR3 loop is CAIQEAGYSYNEQFF. CDR3 nucleotides: TGTGCCATCCAGGAAGCGGGCTACTCCTACAATGAGCAGTTCTTC. The V gene is TRBV10-3, the J gene TRBJ2-1, with D perhaps TRBD2 (6 bases). The CDR3 totals 15 residues. Trimming left V 8 bases short and J 0 bases short, with 14 bases between. Germline CDR1 ENHRY, CDR2 SYGVKD.

This clonotype has a handful of counts. The J gene is TRBJ1-1, the V gene TRBV12-3 or TRBV12-4; 10 bases fit TRBD1. V shed 6 bases and J 2 bases; nucleotides not matched to a gene: 6. The CDR3 has 15 amino acids. Here the CDR3 reads CASRQMTGGNTEAFF. CDR3 bases: TGTGCCAGCAGGCAAATGACAGGGGGCAACACTGAAGCTTTCTTT.

This clonotype was found many times. The rearrangement joins TRBV20-1 to TRBJ1-6; 7 nucleotides line up with TRBD1. The CDR3 is 14 residues long. Per germline, CDR1 DFQATT and CDR2 SNEGSKA (reference sequence). J gave up 9 bases and V 6 bases, and 11 bases lay outside the gene matches. The CDR3 sequence is CSATPTGTGSPLHF. The CDR3 DNA sequence: TGCAGTGCAACCCCGACAGGGACGGGTTCACCCCTCCACTTT.

The chain links TRBV20-1 to TRBJ2-7, with 8 bases fitting TRBD1. Germline V gene sequence: CDR1 DFQATT, CDR2 SNEGSKA (reference sequence). The CDR3 length is 15 residues. V shed 6 bases, J shed 3 bases, and the junction held 13 bases outside the gene matches. CDR3: CSARGWYRGDYEQYF. The CDR3 nucleotides read TGCAGTGCACGAGGATGGTACAGGGGGGACTACGAGCAGTACTTC.

Many counts were recorded for this clonotype. The chain combines TRBV20-1 with TRBJ2-3, with D perhaps TRBD2 (5 bases). Germline V CDR1 and CDR2: DFQATT, SNEGSKA (reference sequence). Trimming stripped 5 bases from V and 4 bases from J, with 10 bases between. The CDR3 runs 12 residues. The CDR3: CSALRGSDTQYF. The CDR3 nucleotides are TGCAGTGCTCTAAGAGGGTCAGATACGCAGTATTTT.

This clonotype was observed a handful of times. This sequence joins TRBV9 and TRBJ2-1; 8 bases match TRBD1. Per the germline V gene, CDR1 is SGDLS and CDR2 is YYNGEE. CDR3 length: 15 amino acids. The V segment lost 1 base and the J segment 5 bases; nucleotides outside the gene matches: 5. The DNA for the CDR3 is TGTGCCAGCAGCGTACGACAGGGGACCCACAATGAGCAGTTCTTC. Residues: CASSVRQGTHNEQFF.

The V gene is TRBV7-2, the J gene TRBJ2-4; D gene unclear. Germline values: CDR1 SGHTA, CDR2 FQGNSA. The V end lost 0 bases, the J end lost 8 bases, and 14 bases lay between the germline ends. This CDR3 has 15 residues. The CDR3 region is CASSLARSALDIQYF. CDR3 sequence (DNA): TGTGCCAGCAGCTTAGCGCGGTCGGCTTTGGACATTCAGTACTTC.

Ten or more counts support this clonotype. The chain links TRBV6-5 to TRBJ1-2; D may be TRBD1 (5 bases). The CDR3 is 14 amino acids. From germline, CDR1 is MNHEY and CDR2 SVGAGI. The CDR3 here is CAAGTAPESYGYTF. CDR3 coding DNA: TGTGCGGCGGGGACGGCACCAGAGAGCTATGGCTACACCTTC.

This clonotype was detected ten times or more. The CDR3 coding sequence is TGTGCCAGCAGTGGAGAAGACAGGGATAGCAATCAGCCCCAGCATTTT. It codes for CASSGEDRDSNQPQHF. The chain couples TRBV6-4 to TRBJ1-5, with TRBD1 identical over 7 bases. The length of the CDR3 is 16 residues. Trimming at V came to 4 bases and at J to 0 bases, leaving 6 bases not matched to a gene. Germline V lookup: CDR1 MRHNA, CDR2 SNTAGT.